These 29 T cell receptor beta chains came from one sample sequenced in a study of radiation and T cells in renal cell carcinoma (dated by TCRdb to 2019 to 2021). What this sample's time point label stands for: blood 4 weeks post-SBRT, at nephrectomy. Interpreted using the paper, the treatment or condition label stands for: 15 Gy SBRT to primary tumor, nephrectomy 4 weeks later. Library preparation employed the immunoSEQ multiplex PCR assay. The immuneACCESS repertoire file appears here via TCRdb, limited to in-frame rearrangements. These files lack a portion of the clones; in checked studies, under half of the deficit traces to unresolved V genes, and the cause of the others is not known. The sample table records 150,000 to 200,000 clones; 88% of these occur just once. Of the sample, around 11% falls within the top ten clones. Here the sequenced sample was blood, taken from a patient whose treatment included radiotherapy and nephrectomy. The origin of the receptors is a woman aged 45-65 years with renal cell carcinoma.

V gene TRBV15 combines with J gene TRBJ2-7; D uncertain. This CDR3 has 14 residues. CDR1 and CDR2 from the germline V gene are LNHNV and YYDKDF (reference sequence). Trimming removed 4 bases at V and 6 bases at J, with 16 bases between. The CDR3: CATSNRAESGEQYF. For the CDR3, the DNA is TGTGCCACCAGCAATAGGGCAGAATCAGGCGAGCAGTACTTC.

The chain has TRBV30 and TRBJ2-1, with 8 bases that match TRBD2. The ends lost 1 base at V and 7 bases at J; junction bases unmatched: 9. Germline V gene sequence: CDR1 GTSNPN, CDR2 SVGIG (reference sequence). This CDR3 has 15 residues. For the CDR3, the DNA is TGTGCCTGGAGTGCGGCCTCAAGCGGGGGAAATGAGCAGTTCTTC. Amino acids: CAWSAASSGGNEQFF.

This clone has a handful of counts. V gene TRBV7-6 combines with J gene TRBJ1-3, with D possibly being TRBD1 (5 bases). The CDR3 contains 16 residues. The V and J ends lost 5 bases and 3 bases respectively, with 17 bases between them. In germline, CDR1 is SGHVS, CDR2 FNYEAQ. CDR3 protein: CASSPQTAESGNTIYF. CDR3 bases: TGTGCCAGCAGCCCCCAGACAGCCGAAAGTGGAAACACCATATATTTT.

The V and J genes are TRBV6-1 and TRBJ2-2; D remains unclear. CDR3 length equals 13 residues. The V end was cut by 8 bases, the J end by 1 base, with 8 bases between. Germline assignment: CDR1 MNHNS and CDR2 SASEGT. CDR3 DNA sequence: TGTGCCAGCCGGACGGTGAACACCGGGGAGCTGTTTTTT. Its translation: CASRTVNTGELFF.

This chain links TRBV11-1 with TRBJ2-3; D gene unclear. V lost 1 base, J lost 1 base, and 9 bases lay in between. The CDR3 spans 15 residues. Looked up from germline, CDR1 is SGHAT and CDR2 is FQDESV (reference sequence). The CDR3 coding sequence is TGTGCCAGCAGCTTAGAGGGCTTACGCACAGATACGCAGTATTTT. Residues: CASSLEGLRTDTQYF.

Concerning this clone itself: The same CDR3 can be traced to other DNA sequences in this sample. This chain links TRBV12-5 with TRBJ1-4; 8 nucleotides agree with TRBD1. The CDR3 spans 13 residues. Germline trimming cut 6 bases from V and 4 bases from J; bases unmatched to any gene: 1. Germline CDR1 reads LGHNT; CDR2 reads FRNRAP. For the CDR3, the DNA is TGTGCTAGTGGGACAGGGGATAATGAAAAACTGTTTTTT. The encoded protein is CASGTGDNEKLFF. The entire variable domain, with the rest obtained from reference TRBV12-5 and TRBJ1-4, is as follows: DARVTQTPRHKVTEMGQEVTMRCQPILGHNTVFWYRQTMMQGLELLAYFRNRAPLDDSGMPKDRFSAEMPDATLATLKIQPSEPRDSAVYFCASGTGDNEKLFFGSGTQLSVL.

The chain carries TRBV7-9 and TRBJ2-3, with 13 bases fitting TRBD2. V was clipped by 5 bases and J by 5 bases; unmatched bases: 7. The CDR3 totals 16 residues. Per germline, CDR1 SEHNR and CDR2 FQNEAQ (reference sequence). In nucleotides, the CDR3 is TGTGCCAGCAGCGACACTAGCGGGGGGGCGAGAGATACGCAGTATTTT. Amino acids: CASSDTSGGARDTQYF.

V gene TRBV2 combines with J gene TRBJ1-1; 7 nucleotides agree with TRBD1. V shed 7 bases and J 5 bases; nucleotides not matched to a gene: 7. Germline CDR1 SNHLY, CDR2 FYNNEI. The CDR3 has 13 residues. DNA for the CDR3: TGTGCCAGCAAAGCACAACAGGGGACTGAAGCTTTCTTT. The encoded protein is CASKAQQGTEAFF.

About this clone itself: A read error may account for a junction end that differs from germline. The chain uses TRBV7-7 and TRBJ2-5; 9 bases map to TRBD2. In germline, CDR1 is SSHAT, CDR2 FNYEAQ (reference sequence). This CDR3 region has 15 residues. The CDR3 region is CASSLGGGAEETQYF. CDR3 coding DNA: TGTGCTAGCAGCTTGGGCGGGGGGGCCGAAGAGACCCAGTACTTC.

CDR3 coding DNA: TGTGCCAGTAACCGGGGGGGGCAGACGTACAATGAGCAGTTCTTC. Translating gives CASNRGGQTYNEQFF. V and J are TRBV19 and TRBJ2-1, with TRBD2 matching 8 bases. The V and J ends lost 7 bases and 4 bases, in that order; junction bases with no gene match: 9. Germline loops: CDR1 LNHDA, CDR2 SQIVND (reference sequence). The CDR3 spans 15 residues.

The chain has TRBV19 and TRBJ2-1, with 8 bases matching TRBD2. The V gene end was trimmed by 5 bases and the J gene end by 2 bases; junction bases not matched to a gene: 5. The CDR3 contains 15 residues. In germline, CDR1 is LNHDA, CDR2 SQIVND (reference sequence). CDR3 region: CASSPQAGAYNEQFF. The CDR3, as DNA: TGTGCCAGTAGTCCCCAAGCGGGGGCCTACAATGAGCAGTTCTTC.

The rearrangement joins TRBV19 to TRBJ1-4; D might be TRBD1 (5 bases). Germline V CDR1 and CDR2: LNHDA, SQIVND (reference sequence). This CDR3 is 14 amino acids long. Trimming removed 2 bases from V and 8 bases from J, with 12 bases in between. CDR3 in amino acids: CASSISGGTEKLFF. CDR3 DNA: TGTGCCAGTAGTATATCCGGGGGAACGGAAAAACTGTTTTTT.

This chain connects TRBV6-1 to TRBJ2-3, with D possibly matching TRBD1 (6 bases). CDR1 and CDR2 (germline): MNHNS, SASEGT. The CDR3 has 14 amino acids. Trimming removed 4 bases at V and 9 bases at J, with 17 bases between. DNA for the CDR3: TGTGCCAGCAGTGGTGTAGGCCAGGGGAGCACGCAGTATTTT. Residues: CASSGVGQGSTQYF.

The chain employs TRBV4-3 and TRBJ1-2; D not certain. V lost 0 bases, J lost 4 bases, and 15 bases lay in between. CDR3 length: 16 amino acids. Germline CDR1 is LGHNA and CDR2 is YSLEER. The CDR3 here is CASSQDRRSRGYGYTF. The CDR3 DNA sequence: TGCGCCAGCAGCCAAGATAGAAGGAGCCGTGGCTATGGCTACACCTTC.

The V and J genes are TRBV9 and TRBJ1-5, with D possibly matching TRBD1 (5 bases). This CDR3 region has 15 residues. The germline CDR1 and CDR2 sequences are SGDLS and YYNGEE. V dropped 4 bases and J dropped 6 bases, with 17 bases sitting between them. The DNA for the CDR3 is TGTGCCAGCAGCCTGGCCGGGACTCGAAGTCAGCCCCAGCATTTT. It yields the protein CASSLAGTRSQPQHF.

About this clone: In the same sample, other DNA sequences code for this CDR3. V usage is TRBV5-1 and J usage is TRBJ2-5; TRBD1 is a possible D gene (5 bases). CDR1 is SGHRS and CDR2 is YFSETQ in the germline V gene. Between the trimmed V and J ends, which lost 0 bases and 3 bases, there was a span of 9 bases. The CDR3 covers 14 residues. The CDR3 protein is CASSLAGREETQYF. In DNA, the CDR3 is TGCGCCAGCAGCTTGGCCGGCAGGGAAGAGACCCAGTACTTC.

The chain combines TRBV6-5 with TRBJ2-7, with a tentative D call TRBD2 (5 bases). The V gene's germline CDR1 is MNHEY and CDR2 SVGAGI. This CDR3 is 13 amino acids long. Trimming pared 4 bases from V and 0 bases from J, leaving 7 bases between. The chain's CDR3 is CASSSGGSYEQYF. DNA for the CDR3: TGTGCCAGCAGTTCTGGAGGCTCCTACGAGCAGTACTTC.

This chain links TRBV19 with TRBJ2-2; D uncertain. The germline CDR1 and CDR2 sequences are LNHDA and SQIVND (reference sequence). V was pared by 2 bases and J by 0 bases, with 13 bases between. The CDR3 totals 17 residues. The CDR3 loop is CASSIHFGVANTGELFF. The DNA of the CDR3 is TGTGCCAGTAGTATACATTTTGGGGTTGCGAACACCGGGGAGCTGTTTTTT.

The chain uses TRBV5-1 and TRBJ1-1; D may be TRBD1 (5 bases). The CDR3 extends over 12 amino acids. Trimming stripped 4 bases from V and 5 bases from J, with 9 bases between. Germline CDR1 is SGHRS and CDR2 is YFSETQ. DNA for the CDR3: TGCGCCAGCAGCATGCAGGGTACTGAAGCTTTCTTT. It yields the protein CASSMQGTEAFF.

The rearrangement links TRBV14 to TRBJ1-3; D remains ambiguous. This CDR3 region has 15 residues. CDR1 SGHDN and CDR2 FVKESK come from the germline V gene. Trimming removed 2 bases at V and 0 bases at J, with 8 bases between. CDR3 residues: CASSQQIPSGNTIYF. The CDR3 DNA sequence: TGTGCCAGCAGCCAACAGATACCCTCTGGAAACACCATATATTTT.

The chain employs TRBV14 and TRBJ2-1; 7 nucleotides line up with TRBD1. The CDR3 contains 14 residues. The trim removed 2 bases at V and 6 bases at J, leaving 4 bases unmatched. Germline loops: CDR1 SGHDN, CDR2 FVKESK. The DNA for the CDR3 is TGTGCCAGCAGCCAACTAAACAGGGGCAATGAGCAGTTCTTC. This codes for CASSQLNRGNEQFF.

This chain joins TRBV7-8 and TRBJ1-1; unclear D gene. Trimming stripped 4 bases from V and 3 bases from J, with 15 bases between. Looked up from germline, CDR1 is SGHVS and CDR2 is FQNEAQ. There are 15 residues in the CDR3. In DNA form, the CDR3 reads TGTGCCAGCAGCTCCCCCGAGGGTGAGGACACTGAAGCTTTCTTT. Translated, it gives CASSSPEGEDTEAFF.

J is TRBJ2-3 and V is TRBV6-5, with D possibly matching TRBD2 (5 bases). Germline-derived CDR1 and CDR2 are MNHEY and SVGAGI. V lost 4 bases to trimming and J lost 0 bases, with 11 bases between them. CDR3 length: 15 amino acids. The CDR3 nucleotides read TGTGCCAGCAGTTCCCCTAGCACTAGCACAGATACGCAGTATTTT. Its protein is CASSSPSTSTDTQYF.

This rearrangement joins TRBV6-5 to TRBJ1-2; a possible D gene is TRBD1 (6 bases). V lost 10 bases and J lost 8, with 23 bases in between. Per germline, CDR1 MNHEY and CDR2 SVGAGI. The CDR3 sequence is 14 residues long. CDR3 loop: CAISLTGSGEGYTF. CDR3 bases: TGTGCCATCAGCCTGACAGGCTCGGGGGAGGGCTACACCTTC.

This clone was counted a single time. This chain links TRBV10-3 with TRBJ2-5; 9 nucleotides line up with TRBD2. V was pared by 2 bases and J by 2 bases, with 6 bases of the junction left unmatched. The length of the CDR3 is 16 residues. Germline values: CDR1 ENHRY, CDR2 SYGVKD. CDR3 DNA sequence: TGTGCCATCAGTGAGACTAGCGGGCCGGATCAAGAGACCCAGTACTTC. It specifies CAISETSGPDQETQYF.

V is TRBV7-9 and J is TRBJ2-7; 9 bases align to TRBD1. V shed 1 base, J shed 3 bases, and the junction held 13 bases outside the gene matches. Germline lookup yields CDR1 SEHNR and CDR2 FQNEAQ (reference sequence). This CDR3 is 18 amino acids long. CDR3 DNA: TGTGCCAGCAGCTTAGGGGGAATTACAGGGGGCTTGATCTACGAGCAGTACTTC. Protein product: CASSLGGITGGLIYEQYF.

J is TRBJ2-1 and V is TRBV5-1; 8 nucleotides line up with TRBD2. J gave up 3 bases and V 7 bases, and 6 bases lay outside the gene matches. The CDR3 is 14 residues long. Germline loops: CDR1 SGHRS, CDR2 YFSETQ. The CDR3, as DNA: TGCGCCAGCTCCACTAGCGGCAACTACAATGAGCAGTTCTTC. This translates into CASSTSGNYNEQFF.

CDR3 DNA: TGTGCCAGCAGCTCAATCCGGGACAGGGTGAGCGAGCAGTACTTC. This sequence encodes CASSSIRDRVSEQYF. The chain combines TRBV5-6 with TRBJ2-7; 9 bases agree with TRBD1. CDR3 length: 15 amino acids. With V trimmed by 3 bases and J by 6 bases, 10 bases remained unmatched. CDR1 is SGHDT, CDR2 YYEEEE, per germline.

The chain recombines TRBV18 with TRBJ1-6; 7 nucleotides agree with TRBD1. V lost 3 bases and J lost 10; bases outside the gene matches: 12. CDR1 and CDR2 from the germline V gene are KGHSH and LQKENI. The CDR3 covers 16 residues. CDR3 sequence reads: CASSPRQGSNESPLHF. CDR3 sequence (DNA): TGTGCCAGCTCACCTCGACAGGGCTCCAACGAGTCACCCCTCCACTTT.